This T cell receptor beta chain is drawn from a study of T cell responses to AZD1222 COVID-19 vaccine. Background on the study: Pooling of second doses given at about 4 or about 12 weeks was done. Study-wide results and limits: Spike regions recognized by vaccine-associated CD4 TCRs spanned the protein, led by 160-218 and 743-854.

Method: immunoSEQ multiplex PCR; TCRdb's copy keeps in-frame clones and lacks some. The sample holds more than 150,000 clones, 70% to 90% seen once. With V trimmed by 5 bases and J by 9 bases, 19 bases remained unmatched. Germline V CDR1 and CDR2: SEHNR, FQNEAQ (reference sequence). The CDR3 contains 19 residues. Comment on this clone: The antigen remains undetermined.

The V call is TRBV7-9, the J call TRBJ1-6; 10 bases fit TRBD1. The receptor was derived from an adult in good health. The source material was peripheral blood, sampled on day 0 of AZD1222 vaccination. CDR3 sequence (DNA): TGTGCCAGCAGCACAAACCGGGACAGGGGAACGGTAGAGGCTTCACCCCTCCACTTT. Translation gives CASSTNRDRGTVEASPLHF.